This T cell receptor beta chain was sequenced for a study of blood T cell repertoires in COVID-19. Across the study: Italy, Spain and the United States were the sources of the convalescent and acute COVID-19 samples.

The ends lost 4 bases at V and 6 bases at J; junction bases unmatched: 6. Germline CDR1 MNHEY, CDR2 SMNVEV (reference sequence). This CDR3 region has 14 residues. Participants were placed into cohorts based on the clinical history they reported. Sequencing used immunoSEQ multiplex PCR; TCRdb keeps in-frame clones, though not all of them. Here the sample spans 380,000 or so clones, 70% to 90% being singletons. The sequence was obtained from a man aged 30 to 39 who had recovered from COVID-19. The chain combines TRBV27 with TRBJ1-5, with 7 bases aligning to TRBD1. Sequencing was performed on PBMCs or T cells enriched from blood (not recorded which). Written as DNA, the CDR3 is TGTGCCAGCAGTTCGACAGGGACGGGTCAGCCCCAGCATTTT. Protein: CASSSTGTGQPQHF.